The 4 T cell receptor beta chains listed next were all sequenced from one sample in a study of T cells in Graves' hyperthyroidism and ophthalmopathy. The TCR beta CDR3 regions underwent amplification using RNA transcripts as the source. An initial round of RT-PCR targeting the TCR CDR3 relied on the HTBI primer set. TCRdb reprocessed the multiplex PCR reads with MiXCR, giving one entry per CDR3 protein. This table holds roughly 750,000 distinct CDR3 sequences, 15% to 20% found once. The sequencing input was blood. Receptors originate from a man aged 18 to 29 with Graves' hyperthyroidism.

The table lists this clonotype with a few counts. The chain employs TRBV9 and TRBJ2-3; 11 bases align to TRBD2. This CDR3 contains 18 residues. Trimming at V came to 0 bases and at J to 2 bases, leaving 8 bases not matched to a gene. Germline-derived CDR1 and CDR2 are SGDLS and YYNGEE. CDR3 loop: CASSVVASGRRVTDTQYF. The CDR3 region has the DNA TGTGCCAGCAGCGTAGTGGCTAGCGGGAGGCGTGTCACAGATACGCAGTATTTT.

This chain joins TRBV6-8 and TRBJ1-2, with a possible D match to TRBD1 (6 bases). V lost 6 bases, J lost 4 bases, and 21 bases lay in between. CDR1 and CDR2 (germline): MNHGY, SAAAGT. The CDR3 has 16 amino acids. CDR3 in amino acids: CASSPGRGIRFYGYTF. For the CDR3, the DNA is TGTGCCAGCAGCCCTGGGAGGGGGATTCGGTTCTATGGCTACACCTTC.

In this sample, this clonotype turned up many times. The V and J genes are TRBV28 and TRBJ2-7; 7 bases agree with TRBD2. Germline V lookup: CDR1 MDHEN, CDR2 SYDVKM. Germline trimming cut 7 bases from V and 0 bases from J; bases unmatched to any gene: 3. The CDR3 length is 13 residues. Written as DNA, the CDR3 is TGTGCCAGCAAAGCGGGAAGCTCCTACGAGCAGTACTTC. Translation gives CASKAGSSYEQYF. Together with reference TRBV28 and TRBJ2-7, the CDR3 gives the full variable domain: DVKVTQSSRYLVKRTGEKVFLECVQDMDHENMFWYRQDPGLGLRLIYFSYDVKMKEKGDIPEGYSVSREKKERFSLILESASTNQTSMYLCASKAGSSYEQYFGPGTRLTVT.

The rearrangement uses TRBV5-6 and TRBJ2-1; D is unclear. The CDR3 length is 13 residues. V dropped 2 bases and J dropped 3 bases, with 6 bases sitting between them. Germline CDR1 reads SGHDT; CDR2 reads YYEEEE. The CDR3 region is CASSFLYYNEQFF. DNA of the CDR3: TGTGCCAGCAGCTTTTTGTACTACAATGAGCAGTTCTTC.